This TCR beta chain originates from a study of blood T cell repertoires in COVID-19. In the study overall: Sites across the United States, Italy and Spain contributed samples from acute and convalescent COVID-19.

V gave up 0 bases and J gave up 7 bases, with 20 bases separating them. CDR1 is SGHKS and CDR2 is YYEKEE in the germline V gene (reference sequence). The CDR3 is 16 amino acids. In the original workflow: Amplification from reference gene primers served as the basis for estimated nucleated cell counts. Libraries were prepared by immunoSEQ multiplex PCR; TCRdb keeps only in-frame clonotypes and omits some of them. The DNA was the basis for D and trimming; V, J and clone size are from that table. Of 200,000 to 250,000 clones listed, about 88% were seen once; the top ten hold around 2.2%. In its sample, this clone was seen once.

The V gene is TRBV5-5, the J gene TRBJ2-7; maybe TRBD2 (6 bases). Sequencing used peripheral blood. The TCR originated in a woman aged 40 to 50 who had recovered from COVID-19. CDR3 loop: CASSLDSTSPLREQYF. CDR3 sequence (DNA): TGTGCCAGCAGCTTGGACTCGACTAGTCCGCTCCGGGAGCAGTACTTC.